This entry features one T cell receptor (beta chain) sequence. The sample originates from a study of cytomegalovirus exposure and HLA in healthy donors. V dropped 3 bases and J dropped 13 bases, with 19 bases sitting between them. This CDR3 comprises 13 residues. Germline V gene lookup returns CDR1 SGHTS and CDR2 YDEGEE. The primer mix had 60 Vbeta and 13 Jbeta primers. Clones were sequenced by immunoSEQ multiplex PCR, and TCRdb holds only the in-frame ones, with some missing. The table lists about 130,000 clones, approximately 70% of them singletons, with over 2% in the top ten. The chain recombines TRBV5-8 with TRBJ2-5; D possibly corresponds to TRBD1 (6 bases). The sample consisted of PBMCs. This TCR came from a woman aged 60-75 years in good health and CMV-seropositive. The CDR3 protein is CASSSLFRQDSYF. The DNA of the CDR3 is TGTGCCAGCAGCTCCCTTTTTCGACAGGATTCGTACTTC.